The 28 T cell receptor delta chains in this list originate from one sample, sequenced in a study of gamma-delta chains in newborns, infants, children. TCRdb ran CATT on the reads. In the table there are just over 5,500 delta-chain clones, roughly 0.4% of which are singletons. The sequenced sample consisted of blood. The receptors derive from a child who was a newborn, infant or young child, either healthy, febrile or measles-vaccinated (not recorded which).

Of note for this clone: TCRdb records a much larger clone's protein for this DNA, with a difference at residue 15 that likely arises from a read error; the protein given is the translation of the DNA. This chain joins TRDV2 and TRDJ3; the match to TRDD3 covers 8 bases. From germline, CDR1 is GEAIGNYY and CDR2 EKD. There are 17 residues in the CDR3. DNA for the CDR3: TGTGCCTGTGACACCATCTGGGATACGAGGGACACCCGACAGACGTTTTTC. Encoded protein: CACDTIWDTRDTRQTFF.

Regarding this clone: One base separates it from a far larger clone, so it is likely a read error. V gene TRDV2 combines with J gene TRDJ3, with 11 bases lining up with TRDD3. The germline CDR1 and CDR2 sequences are GEAIGNYY and EKD. This CDR3 has 19 amino acids. J lost 0 bases, V lost 0 bases, and 3 bases had no gene match. CDR3 region: CACDTVLGDISWDTRQMFF. The CDR3 bases are TGTGCCTGTGACACCGTACTGGGGGATATCTCCTGGGACACCCGACAGATGTTTTTC.

As for this clone: TCRdb pairs this DNA with a much larger clone's protein that differs at residue 11, likely a read error; the protein shown was translated from the DNA. The rearrangement links TRDV2 to TRDJ2, with a tentative D call TRDD3 (6 bases). Germline CDR1 GEAIGNYY, CDR2 EKD. The CDR3 has 14 amino acids. CDR3 loop: CACDTWGQAARLFF. The CDR3 coding sequence is TGTGCCTGTGACACATGGGGGCAGGCAGCACGACTCTTCTTT.

This clone was seen only a few times. The germline gene is not matched at one end of the junction; a read error may be the cause. This chain uses TRDV2 with TRDJ3; 7 bases are shared with TRDD3. The CDR3 extends over 19 amino acids. CDR1 is GEAIGNYY, CDR2 EKD, per germline. The CDR3 coding sequence is TGTGCCTGTGACGAACTGGGGATGTCAAGCTCCCGGGACACCCGACAGATGTTTTTC. Its translation is CACDELGMSSSRDTRQMFF.

This clone has just a few counts. A much bigger clone sits one base away, suggesting this may be a read error. Different DNA sequences within this sample yield the same CDR3. The J gene is TRDJ3, the V gene TRDV2; 13 nucleotides agree with TRDD3. Germline V CDR1 and CDR2: GEAIGNYY, EKD. This CDR3 comprises 20 residues. With 0 bases clipped from V and 4 bases from J, the junction kept 8 bases outside the gene matches. The CDR3 spells CACDTVTGGYARWDTRQMFF. In DNA, the CDR3 is TGTGCCTGTGACACCGTGACTGGGGGATACGCAAGGTGGGACACCCGACAGATGTTTTTC.

This clone has just a few counts. The protein that TCRdb holds for this DNA derives from a much larger clone and differs from the translated DNA at residue 3, which likely indicates a read error; the protein shown here is translated from the DNA. This chain joins TRDV2 and TRDJ3; 9 bases line up with TRDD3. The CDR3 has 19 amino acids. In germline, CDR1 is GEAIGNYY, CDR2 EKD. CDR3 bases: TGTGCCCGTGACACCCCTACTGGGGGAGGCTCCTGGGACACCCGACAGATGTTTTTC. As protein: CARDTPTGGGSWDTRQMFF.

In this sample, this clone is large. The sample contains more than one DNA sequence encoding this CDR3. V and J are TRDV2 and TRDJ3; 10 bases are shared with TRDD3. This CDR3 is 18 amino acids long. Trimming removed 0 bases from V and 4 bases from J; junction bases left unmatched: 5. Germline loops: CDR1 GEAIGNYY, CDR2 EKD. The chain's CDR3 is CACDTGGYATWDTRQMFF. CDR3 in DNA: TGTGCCTGTGACACCGGGGGATACGCGACATGGGACACCCGACAGATGTTTTTC.

Comment on this clone: With only one base between it and a far larger clone, this is likely a read error. The rearrangement uses TRDV2 and TRDJ3; 9 bases align to TRDD3. The V segment lost 0 bases and the J segment 2 bases; nucleotides outside the gene matches: 10. The CDR3 sequence is 20 residues long. Germline values: CDR1 GEAIGNYY, CDR2 EKD. CDR3 in DNA: TGTGCCTGTGACACCGTCCTACTGGGGGAAAGCCCCTGGGACACCCGACAGATGTTTTTC. It codes for CACDTVLLGESPWDTRQMFF.

This clone was detected only a few times. A much larger clone differs from this one at a single base, so this may be a read error. In the same sample, other DNA sequences code for this CDR3. The CDR3 region has the DNA TGTGCCTGCGACACCTGGGGGATAAACTGGGACACCCGACAGATGTTTTTC. Residues: CACDTWGINWDTRQMFF. The chain links TRDV2 to TRDJ3; 10 bases are a match to TRDD3. The CDR3 length is 17 residues. Germline V CDR1 and CDR2: GEAIGNYY, EKD.

With regard to this clone: The TCRdb record carries a much larger clone's protein, which differs from this DNA's translation at residue 11; a read error is the likely cause, and the protein listed here is the DNA translation. The chain links TRDV2 to TRDJ2; D might be TRDD3 (6 bases). The CDR3 runs to 14 residues. Germline CDR1 reads GEAIGNYY; CDR2 reads EKD. The CDR3 DNA follows: TGTGCCTGTGACACCTGGGGATTGACAGCACTACTCTTCTTT. Residues: CACDTWGLTALLFF.

With respect to this clone: This could be a read error, since a much larger clone is one nucleotide away. The same CDR3 arises from other DNA sequences in this sample as well. CDR3 amino acids: CACDKYWGSSSTWDTRQMFF. The CDR3 DNA sequence: TGCGCCTGCGACAAGTACTGGGGATCCTCTTCGACCTGGGACACCCGACAGATGTTTTTC. V gene TRDV2 combines with J gene TRDJ3; 7 nucleotides line up with TRDD3. The germline V gene encodes CDR1 GEAIGNYY and CDR2 EKD. The CDR3 covers 20 residues.

This clone was counted only a few times. This likely came from a read error, as a far larger clone is one base away. J is TRDJ3 and V is TRDV2; 10 bases map to TRDD3. CDR1 GEAIGNYY and CDR2 EKD come from the germline V gene. V lost 0 bases and J lost 0; bases outside the gene matches: 7. The CDR3 runs 20 residues. The DNA of the CDR3 is TGTGCCTGTGACACCGTACCGGGGGATACGAGCTCCTGGGACACCCGACAGATGTTTTTC. This translates into CACDTVPGDTSSWDTRQMFF.

On this clone itself: The TCRdb record carries a much larger clone's protein, which differs from this DNA's translation at residue 10; a read error is the likely cause, and the protein listed here is the DNA translation. This sequence joins TRDV2 and TRDJ3; TRDD3 matches 9 bases. Germline-derived CDR1 and CDR2 are GEAIGNYY and EKD. CDR3 length equals 18 residues. V gave up 0 bases and J gave up 3 bases; unmatched junction bases: 5. The CDR3 DNA is TGTGCCTGTGACACCGGGGATACGCGTAGCTGGGACACCCGACAGATGTTTTTC. This codes for CACDTGDTRSWDTRQMFF.

Of note for this clone: The amino acid sequence in TCRdb belongs to a much larger clone and departs from this DNA's translation at residue 3, likely a sequencing read error; the sequence shown is translated from the DNA. The rearrangement links TRDV2 to TRDJ2, with D possibly being TRDD3 (6 bases). Looked up from germline, CDR1 is GEAIGNYY and CDR2 is EKD. This CDR3 region has 16 residues. The CDR3, as DNA: TGTGCCCGTGACACCGTAGGGATAGATTTGACAGCACAACTCTTCTTT. Protein product: CARDTVGIDLTAQLFF.

Within the sample, this clone is medium-sized (0.01 to 0.1%). The chain carries TRDV2 and TRDJ1; 9 bases are shared with TRDD3. This CDR3 has 16 residues. After removal of 2 bases from V and 0 bases from J, the junction contained 6 bases not matched to a gene. Germline V gene data show CDR1 as GEAIGNYY and CDR2 as EKD. Here the CDR3 DNA reads TGTGCCTGTGACAGACTGGGGGACCAGTACACCGATAAACTCATCTTT. Translating gives CACDRLGDQYTDKLIF.

In its sample, this clone was seen a few times. Only one base separates this from a far larger clonotype, so it likely reflects a read error. V and J are TRDV2 and TRDJ3, with D unresolved. The CDR3 is 19 amino acids. Germline CDR1 is GEAIGNYY and CDR2 is EKD. The CDR3 sequence is CACDTVDPLRRKDTRRMFF. The DNA for the CDR3 is TGTGCCTGTGACACCGTGGATCCGCTTAGAAGGAAGGACACCCGACGGATGTTTTTC.

This clone has only a few counts. Since a far larger clone is one base different, this is likely a read error. The chain links TRDV2 to TRDJ3; D is uncertain. CDR1 is GEAIGNYY and CDR2 is EKD in the germline V gene. V was cut by 0 bases and J by 0 bases, with 14 bases left in between. The CDR3 has 19 amino acids. CDR3 nucleotides: TGTGCCTGTGACACCGCGGATGTTCGGAGCTCCTGGGACACCCGACAGATGTTTTTC. Translation: CACDTADVRSSWDTRQMFF.

Comment on this clone: The junction shows a germline mismatch at one end, possibly a read error. In the same sample, other DNA sequences code for this CDR3. This chain connects TRDV3 to TRDJ1; tentatively, D is TRDD3 (6 bases). Per germline, CDR1 TVYSNPD and CDR2 GDNSRS (reference sequence). The CDR3 totals 17 residues. The CDR3 region has the DNA TGTGCCTTTGCCCCCTACGCTGGGGAAGAATACACTGATAAACTCATCTTT. It translates to CAFAPYAGEEYTDKLIF.

This clone is labeled large. This sample includes further DNA sequences coding for the same CDR3. This chain joins TRDV2 and TRDJ3, with TRDD3 matching 9 bases. CDR3 size: 20 residues. J lost 4 bases, V lost 0 bases, and 12 bases had no gene match. The germline gives CDR1 GEAIGNYY, CDR2 EKD. The CDR3 DNA sequence: TGTGCCTGTGACACCGTTCTGGGGATACGCAGCTCATGGGACACCCGACAGATGTTTTTC. Encoded protein: CACDTVLGIRSSWDTRQMFF.

Comments on this clone: This may come from a read error, since a much larger clone is one base off. Other DNA sequences in this specimen translate into the identical CDR3. CDR3 residues: CACDTAGSSWDTRQMFF. CDR3 nucleotide sequence: TGTGCCTGTGATACCGCTGGGAGCTCCTGGGACACCCGACAGATGTTTTTC. J is TRDJ3 and V is TRDV2; D is perhaps TRDD3 (5 bases). Between the trimmed V and J ends, which lost 4 bases and 0 bases, there was a span of 12 bases. Germline-derived CDR1 and CDR2 are GEAIGNYY and EKD. The CDR3 totals 17 residues.

Comments on this clone: Since a far larger clone is one base different, this is likely a read error. Distinct nucleotide sequences in the sample also encode this CDR3. This sequence joins TRDV2 and TRDJ1; 12 positions match TRDD3. The CDR3 spans 15 residues. Germline CDR1 is GEAIGNYY and CDR2 is EKD. This CDR3 is CACDTWGIRTDKLIF. The CDR3 DNA reads TGTGCCTGCGACACCTGGGGGATACGCACCGATAAACTCATCTTT.

A few counts support this clone. The TCRdb record carries a much larger clone's protein, which differs from this DNA's translation at residue 14; a read error is the likely cause, and the protein listed here is the DNA translation. This chain connects TRDV2 to TRDJ1; 10 bases match TRDD3. The germline CDR1 and CDR2 sequences are GEAIGNYY and EKD. The CDR3 has 16 residues. The DNA of the CDR3 is TGTGCCTGTGACACCGTGGGGGATACCCCCTACCTTAAACCCATCTTT. This translates into CACDTVGDTPYLKPIF.

This clone qualifies as medium-sized. The sample carries other DNA sequences with the same CDR3. The CDR3 loop is CACDTWASSWDTRQMFF. The CDR3 DNA reads TGTGCCTGTGACACCTGGGCTTCCTCCTGGGACACCCGACAGATGTTTTTC. This chain uses TRDV2 with TRDJ3, with D hard to call. The CDR3 spans 17 residues. Trimming shortened V by 0 bases and J by 0 bases, and 8 bases separated the two germline ends. Germline V gene lookup returns CDR1 GEAIGNYY and CDR2 EKD.

About this clone itself: A far more abundant clone sits one base away, making this likely a read error. The identical CDR3 is also encoded by other nucleotide sequences in the sample. For the CDR3, the DNA is TGTGCCTGTGACCGAGTAAGCTCCTGGGACACCCGCCAGATGTTTTTC. Translating gives CACDRVSSWDTRQMFF. This sequence joins TRDV2 and TRDJ3; D might be TRDD3 (5 bases). This CDR3 has 16 residues. Germline V gene sequence: CDR1 GEAIGNYY, CDR2 EKD.

A few counts support this clone. A much larger clone lies a single base off, so this may be a read error. Other DNA sequences in the sample encode the same CDR3. This sequence joins TRDV1 and TRDJ1; 9 bases map to TRDD3. The junction had 2 bases not matched to a gene; V was cut back by 0 bases and J by 0 bases. Germline CDR1 and CDR2: TSWWSYY and QGS. The CDR3 covers 16 residues. The CDR3 loop reads CALGELGDTYTDKLIF. CDR3 bases: TGTGCTCTTGGGGAACTGGGGGATACATACACCGATAAACTCATCTTT.

This clone was observed a handful of times. This rearrangement joins TRDV2 to TRDJ3; TRDD3 matches 13 bases. Trimming removed 4 bases from V and 1 base from J; junction bases left unmatched: 0. Germline V gene data show CDR1 as GEAIGNYY and CDR2 as EKD. There are 17 residues in the CDR3. CDR3 amino acids: CACELGDTSWDTRQMFF. In DNA, the CDR3 is TGTGCCTGTGAACTGGGGGATACGTCCTGGGACACCCGACAGATGTTTTTC.

Concerning this clone itself: TCRdb shows a much larger clone's protein in place of this DNA's translation, and the two differ at residue 8, likely through a read error; the protein shown is translated from the DNA. V and J are TRDV1 and TRDJ2; D is perhaps TRDD3 (6 bases). Trimming removed 2 bases from V and 6 bases from J, with 13 bases in between. This CDR3 has 15 amino acids. Germline CDR1 reads TSWWSYY; CDR2 reads QGS. Here the CDR3 reads CALGEAWGTAAQLFF. CDR3 in DNA: TGTGCTCTTGGGGAAGCCTGGGGTACGGCAGCACAACTCTTCTTT.

This clone has more than one count but fewer than ten. The protein in TCRdb stems from a much larger clone and differs at residue 8 from this DNA's translation, likely a read error; here the protein is translated from the DNA. The chain has TRDV2 and TRDJ3, with D possibly being TRDD3 (6 bases). In germline, CDR1 is GEAIGNYY, CDR2 EKD. This CDR3 contains 18 residues. V shed 0 bases and J shed 1 base, with 12 bases lying between them. The CDR3 reads CACDTGGHNSWDTRQMFF. CDR3 bases: TGTGCCTGTGACACCGGGGGACACAATTCCTGGGACACCCGACAGATGTTTTTC.